Sequencing of this T cell receptor (beta chain) was carried out in a study of cytomegalovirus exposure and HLA in healthy donors. V lost 5 bases, J lost 2 bases, and 11 bases lay in between. The V gene's germline CDR1 is SGHNT and CDR2 YENEEA. There are 14 residues in the CDR3. Comment on this clone: Antigen: not known.

Vbeta (60) and Jbeta (13) primers were used in the PCR. Clones were sequenced by immunoSEQ multiplex PCR, and TCRdb holds only the in-frame ones, with some missing. This sample carries over 75,000 clones, less than 70% of them seen once, and the ten largest clones take 2% to 2.5%. The CMV serostatus of this donor was not recorded. Notes on the study in general: Later genetic work tied a missense DCLRE1C variant to beta-chain V and J trimming. The analysis excluded some indistinguishable V segments, including TRBV6-2 and TRBV6-3.

The gene calls are TRBV11-3 and TRBJ2-3; D possibly corresponds to TRBD2 (6 bases). The receptor was derived from a human donor in good health. Source material: PBMCs. The CDR3 region has the DNA TGTGCCAGCAGCGCCCGGGACTCCACAGATACGCAGTATTTT. It specifies CASSARDSTDTQYF.